The present T cell receptor beta chain was sequenced within a study of T cells in tuberculosis. At the level of the study: T cells were selected with CD1B tetramers loaded with glucose monomycolate.

The CDR3 totals 18 residues. The junction had 5 bases not matched to a gene; V was cut back by 0 bases and J by 1 base. Germline V gene lookup returns CDR1 SGDLS and CDR2 YYNGEE. Produced via immunoSEQ multiplex PCR; TCRdb's table is partial and in-frame only. The sample consists of tens of thousands of clones, roughly 94% of them appearing once. The count of this clone is one. The antigen remains unidentified. Findings of the study overall: Using the GMM-specific repertoire gave more than 85% accuracy versus roughly 70% with motifs.

Time point meaning: new active TB diagnosis, blood taken before or within 7 days of starting treatment. The chain links TRBV9 to TRBJ2-3, with 13 bases lining up with TRBD2. This TCR came from an adult with tuberculosis. The sequencing here drew on PBMCs, taken at tuberculosis diagnosis. CDR3 amino acids: CASSVGAGLAGRTDTQYF. The CDR3 nucleotides are TGTGCCAGCAGCGTAGGAGCGGGACTAGCGGGGCGCACAGATACGCAGTATTTT.